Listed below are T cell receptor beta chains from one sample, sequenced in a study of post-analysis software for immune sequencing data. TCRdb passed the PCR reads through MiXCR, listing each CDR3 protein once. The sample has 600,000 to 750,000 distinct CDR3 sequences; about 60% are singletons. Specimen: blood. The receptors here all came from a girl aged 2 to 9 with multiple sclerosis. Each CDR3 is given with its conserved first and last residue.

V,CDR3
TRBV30,CAWSPDSFYGYTF
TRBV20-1,CSARGLKEEQFF
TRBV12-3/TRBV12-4,CASSFVRAGGIGNEQFF
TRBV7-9,CASSFPQGDEQFF
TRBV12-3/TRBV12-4,CANSPSWRPPSEQFF
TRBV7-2,CASILGPTLYNEQFF
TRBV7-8,CASSYSLGMSSYEQYF
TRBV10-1,CANPDSYSPLHF
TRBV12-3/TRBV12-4,CASSFPGQGYNEQFF
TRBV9,CASSVSGSDTEAFF
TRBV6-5,CASRISGNSYEQYF
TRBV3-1,CASSQEAGEGDTQYF
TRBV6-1,CATLTTGWGARGSPLHF
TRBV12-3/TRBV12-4,CASSLNTGQETQYF
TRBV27,CASSLLGQTETQYF
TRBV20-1,CSASGSRGFGEQFF
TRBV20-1,CSARDGDTLYEQYF
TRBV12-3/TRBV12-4,CASRKALRVEQFF
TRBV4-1,CASSQASWGSGGPSEQFF
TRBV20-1,CSARKDSSYNEQFF
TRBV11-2,CASSRGLAGNEQFF
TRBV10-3,CAISGTFKETQYF